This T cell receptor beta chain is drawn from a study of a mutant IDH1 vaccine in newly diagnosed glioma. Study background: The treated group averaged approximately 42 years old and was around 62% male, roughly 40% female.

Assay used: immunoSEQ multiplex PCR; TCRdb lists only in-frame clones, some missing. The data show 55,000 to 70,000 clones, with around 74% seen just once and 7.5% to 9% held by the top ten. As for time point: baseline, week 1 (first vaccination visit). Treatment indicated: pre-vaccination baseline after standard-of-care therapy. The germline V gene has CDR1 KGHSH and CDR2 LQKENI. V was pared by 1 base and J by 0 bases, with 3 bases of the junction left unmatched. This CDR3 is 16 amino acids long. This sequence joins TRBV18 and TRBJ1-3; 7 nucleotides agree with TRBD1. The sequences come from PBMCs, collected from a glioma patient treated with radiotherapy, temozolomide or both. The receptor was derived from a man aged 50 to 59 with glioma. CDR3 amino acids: CASSPRQGLSGNTIYF. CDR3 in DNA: TGTGCCAGCTCACCACGACAGGGACTCTCTGGAAACACCATATATTTT.